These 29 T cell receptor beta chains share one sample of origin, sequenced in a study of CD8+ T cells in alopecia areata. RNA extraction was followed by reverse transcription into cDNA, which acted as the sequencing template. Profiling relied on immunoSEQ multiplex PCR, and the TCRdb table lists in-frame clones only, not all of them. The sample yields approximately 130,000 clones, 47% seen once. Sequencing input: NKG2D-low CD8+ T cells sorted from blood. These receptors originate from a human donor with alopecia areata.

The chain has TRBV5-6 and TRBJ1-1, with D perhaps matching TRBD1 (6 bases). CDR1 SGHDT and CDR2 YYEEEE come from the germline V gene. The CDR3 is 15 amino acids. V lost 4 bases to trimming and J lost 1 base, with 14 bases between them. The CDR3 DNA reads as TGTGCCAGCAGCCCTGGACAGCAACCGAACACTGAAGCTTTCTTT. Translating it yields CASSPGQQPNTEAFF.

In nucleotides, the CDR3 is TGTGCCAGCAGCTTAGAAGGGACTAGCAGCTACGAGCAGTACTTC. This translates into CASSLEGTSSYEQYF. The V gene is TRBV11-2, the J gene TRBJ2-7; 9 bases fit TRBD2. The CDR3 has 15 residues. J lost 3 bases, V lost 0 bases, and 3 bases had no gene match. In germline, CDR1 is SGHAT, CDR2 FQNNGV. Full variable domain (missing parts from reference TRBV11-2 and TRBJ2-7): EAGVAQSPRYKIIEKRQSVAFWCNPISGHATLYWYQQILGQGPKLLIQFQNNGVVDDSQLPKDRFSAERLKGVDSTLKIQPAKLEDSAVYLCASSLEGTSSYEQYFGPGTRLTVT.

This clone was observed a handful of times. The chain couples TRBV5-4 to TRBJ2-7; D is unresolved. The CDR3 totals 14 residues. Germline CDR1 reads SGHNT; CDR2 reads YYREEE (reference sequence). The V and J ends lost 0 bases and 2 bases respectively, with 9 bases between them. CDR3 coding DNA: TGTGCCAGCAGCTTGGACGCCGGTACCTACGAGCAGTACTTC. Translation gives CASSLDAGTYEQYF.

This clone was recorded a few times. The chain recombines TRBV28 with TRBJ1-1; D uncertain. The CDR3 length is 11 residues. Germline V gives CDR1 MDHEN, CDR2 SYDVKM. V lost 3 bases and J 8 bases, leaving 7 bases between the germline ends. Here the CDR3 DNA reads TGTGCCAGCAGTTTCGGGATAGAAGCTTTCTTT. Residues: CASSFGIEAFF.

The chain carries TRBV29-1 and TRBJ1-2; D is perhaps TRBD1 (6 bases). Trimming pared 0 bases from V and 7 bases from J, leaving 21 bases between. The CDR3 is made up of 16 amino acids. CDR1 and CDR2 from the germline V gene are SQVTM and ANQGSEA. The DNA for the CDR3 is TGCAGCGTTGAAGATTCCTTGGCCCAGGGACAAAGTGGCTACACCTTC. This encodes CSVEDSLAQGQSGYTF.

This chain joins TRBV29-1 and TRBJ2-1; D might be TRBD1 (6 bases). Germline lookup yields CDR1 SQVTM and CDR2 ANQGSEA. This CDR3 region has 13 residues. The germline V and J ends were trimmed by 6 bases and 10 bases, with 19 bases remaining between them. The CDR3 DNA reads TGCAGCGTGGACGGAACAGGGAGCAACGAGCAGTTCTTC. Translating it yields CSVDGTGSNEQFF.

CDR3 in amino acids: CASRGSTNEQFF. The CDR3 DNA sequence: TGTGCCAGCAGGGGCTCGACTAATGAGCAGTTCTTC. This chain connects TRBV27 to TRBJ2-1, with D hard to call. CDR1 and CDR2 (germline): MNHEY, SMNVEV (reference sequence). V lost 6 bases to trimming and J lost 7 bases, with 10 bases between them. The CDR3 covers 12 residues.

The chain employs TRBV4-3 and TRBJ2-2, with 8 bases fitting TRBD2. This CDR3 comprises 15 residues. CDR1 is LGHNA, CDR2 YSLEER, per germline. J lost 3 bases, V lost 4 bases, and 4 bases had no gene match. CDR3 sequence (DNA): TGCGCCAGCAGCCCGGGACTAGGGGACACCGGGGAGCTGTTTTTT. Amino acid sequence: CASSPGLGDTGELFF.

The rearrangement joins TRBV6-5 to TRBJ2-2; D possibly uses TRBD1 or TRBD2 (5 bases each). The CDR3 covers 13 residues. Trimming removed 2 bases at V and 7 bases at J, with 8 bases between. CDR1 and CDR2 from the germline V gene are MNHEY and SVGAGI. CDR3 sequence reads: CASSYDGGGELFF. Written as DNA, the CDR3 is TGTGCCAGCAGTTACGATGGGGGCGGGGAGCTGTTTTTT.

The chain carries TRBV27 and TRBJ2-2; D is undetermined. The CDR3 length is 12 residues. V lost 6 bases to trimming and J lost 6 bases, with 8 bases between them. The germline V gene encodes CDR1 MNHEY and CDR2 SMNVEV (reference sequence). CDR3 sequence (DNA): TGTGCCAGCAGCTCCGGCGCCGGGGAGCTGTTTTTT. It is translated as CASSSGAGELFF.

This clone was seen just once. CDR3 residues: CAWSVLRDEQFF. The CDR3 bases are TGTGCCTGGAGTGTACTGCGTGATGAGCAGTTCTTC. The genes are TRBV30 and TRBJ2-1; D gene uncertain. V gave up 0 bases and J gave up 8 bases, with 8 bases separating them. The CDR3 runs 12 residues. Germline V gene sequence: CDR1 GTSNPN, CDR2 SVGIG (reference sequence).

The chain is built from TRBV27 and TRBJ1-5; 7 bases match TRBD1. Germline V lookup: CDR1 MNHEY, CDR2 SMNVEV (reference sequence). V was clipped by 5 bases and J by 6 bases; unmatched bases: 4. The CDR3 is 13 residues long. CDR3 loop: CASSLRTGQPQHF. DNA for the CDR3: TGTGCCAGCAGTCTCAGGACAGGTCAGCCCCAGCATTTT.

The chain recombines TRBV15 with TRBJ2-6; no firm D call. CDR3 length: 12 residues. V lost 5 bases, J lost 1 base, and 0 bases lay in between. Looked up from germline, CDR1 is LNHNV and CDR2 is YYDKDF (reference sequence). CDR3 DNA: TGTGCCACCAGCTCTGGGGCCAACGTCCTGACTTTC. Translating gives CATSSGANVLTF.

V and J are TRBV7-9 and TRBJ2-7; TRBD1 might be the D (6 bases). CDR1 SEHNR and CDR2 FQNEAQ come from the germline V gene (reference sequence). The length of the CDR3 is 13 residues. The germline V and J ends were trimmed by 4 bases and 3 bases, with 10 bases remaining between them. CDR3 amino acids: CASSSPDSYEQYF. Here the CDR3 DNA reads TGTGCCAGCAGCTCTCCGGACAGCTACGAGCAGTACTTC.

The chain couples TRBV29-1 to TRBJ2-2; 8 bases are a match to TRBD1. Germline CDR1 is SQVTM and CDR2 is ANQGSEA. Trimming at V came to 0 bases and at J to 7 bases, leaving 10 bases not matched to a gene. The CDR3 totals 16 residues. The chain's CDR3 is CSVEDKDRETGGELFF. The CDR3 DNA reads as TGCAGCGTTGAAGATAAGGACAGGGAAACGGGCGGGGAGCTGTTTTTT.

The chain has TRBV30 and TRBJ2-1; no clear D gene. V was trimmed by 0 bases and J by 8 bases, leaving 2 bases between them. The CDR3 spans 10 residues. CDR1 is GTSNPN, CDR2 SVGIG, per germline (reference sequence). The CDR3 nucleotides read TGTGCCTGGAGTGTAGATGAGCAGTTCTTC. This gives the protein CAWSVDEQFF.

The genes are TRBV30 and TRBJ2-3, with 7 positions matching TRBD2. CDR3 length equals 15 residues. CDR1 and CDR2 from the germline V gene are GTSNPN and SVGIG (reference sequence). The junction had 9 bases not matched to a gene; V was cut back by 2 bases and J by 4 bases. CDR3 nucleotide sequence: TGTGCCTGGAGTCGTCCCGGGAGGAGGGCAGATACGCAGTATTTT. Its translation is CAWSRPGRRADTQYF.

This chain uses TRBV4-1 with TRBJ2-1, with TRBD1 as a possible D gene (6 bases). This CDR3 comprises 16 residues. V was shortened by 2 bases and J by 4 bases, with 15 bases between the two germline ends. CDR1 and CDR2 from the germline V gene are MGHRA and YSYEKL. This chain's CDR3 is CASSQMGADEYNEQFF. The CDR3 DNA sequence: TGCGCCAGCAGCCAAATGGGGGCGGATGAGTACAATGAGCAGTTCTTC.

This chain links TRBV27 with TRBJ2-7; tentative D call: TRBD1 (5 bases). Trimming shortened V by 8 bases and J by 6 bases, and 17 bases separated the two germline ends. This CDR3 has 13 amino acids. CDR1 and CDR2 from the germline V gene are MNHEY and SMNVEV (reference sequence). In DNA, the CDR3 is TGTGCCAGCCGTGGGGCTCAGCTTTCCGAGCAGTACTTC. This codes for CASRGAQLSEQYF.

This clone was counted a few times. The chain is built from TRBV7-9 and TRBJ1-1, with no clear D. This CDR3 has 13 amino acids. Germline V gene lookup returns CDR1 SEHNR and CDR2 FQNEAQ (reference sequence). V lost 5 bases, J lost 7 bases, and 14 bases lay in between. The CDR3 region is CASSLLKGSEAFF. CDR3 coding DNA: TGTGCCAGCAGCCTACTAAAAGGAAGTGAAGCTTTCTTT.

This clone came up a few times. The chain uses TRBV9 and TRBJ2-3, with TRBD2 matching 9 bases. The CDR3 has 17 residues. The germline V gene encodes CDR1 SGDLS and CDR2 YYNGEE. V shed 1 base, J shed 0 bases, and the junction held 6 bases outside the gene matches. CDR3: CASSVNLAGGSTDTQYF. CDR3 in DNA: TGTGCCAGCAGCGTAAATCTTGCGGGGGGGAGCACAGATACGCAGTATTTT.

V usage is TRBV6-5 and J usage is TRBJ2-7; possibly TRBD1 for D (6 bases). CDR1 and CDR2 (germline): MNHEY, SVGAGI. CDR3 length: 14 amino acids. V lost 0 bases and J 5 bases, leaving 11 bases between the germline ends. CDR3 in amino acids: CASSYSAGVNEQYF. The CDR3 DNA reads TGTGCCAGCAGTTACTCGGCAGGGGTGAACGAGCAGTACTTC.

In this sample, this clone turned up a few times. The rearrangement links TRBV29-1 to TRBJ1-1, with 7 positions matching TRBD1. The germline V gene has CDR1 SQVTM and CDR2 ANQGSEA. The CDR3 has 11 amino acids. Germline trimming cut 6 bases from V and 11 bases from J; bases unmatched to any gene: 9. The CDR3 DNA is TGCAGCGTGTTACAGGGGTGGGATGCTTTCTTT. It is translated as CSVLQGWDAFF.

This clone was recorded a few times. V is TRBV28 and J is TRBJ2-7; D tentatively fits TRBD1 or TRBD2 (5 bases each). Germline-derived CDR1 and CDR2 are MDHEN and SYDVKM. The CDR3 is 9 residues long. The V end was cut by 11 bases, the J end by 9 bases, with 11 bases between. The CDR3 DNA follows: TGTGCCGCACCGGGGACGCAGTACTTC. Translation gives CAAPGTQYF. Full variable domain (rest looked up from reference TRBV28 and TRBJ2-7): DVKVTQSSRYLVKRTGEKVFLECVQDMDHENMFWYRQDPGLGLRLIYFSYDVKMKEKGDIPEGYSVSREKKERFSLILESASTNQTSMYLCAAPGTQYFGPGTRLTVT.

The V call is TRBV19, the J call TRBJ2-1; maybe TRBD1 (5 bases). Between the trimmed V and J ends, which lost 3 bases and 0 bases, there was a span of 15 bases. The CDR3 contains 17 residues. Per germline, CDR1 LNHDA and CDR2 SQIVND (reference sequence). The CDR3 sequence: CASSMSWGHHSYNEQFF. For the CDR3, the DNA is TGTGCCAGTAGTATGAGTTGGGGCCACCACTCCTACAATGAGCAGTTCTTC.

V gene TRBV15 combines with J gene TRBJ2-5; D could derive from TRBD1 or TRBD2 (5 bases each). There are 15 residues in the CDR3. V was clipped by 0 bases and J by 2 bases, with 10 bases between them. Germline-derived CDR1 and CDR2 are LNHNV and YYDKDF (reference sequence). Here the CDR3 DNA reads TGTGCCACCAGCAGAGATCGGGGCAGGCAAGAGACCCAGTACTTC. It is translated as CATSRDRGRQETQYF.

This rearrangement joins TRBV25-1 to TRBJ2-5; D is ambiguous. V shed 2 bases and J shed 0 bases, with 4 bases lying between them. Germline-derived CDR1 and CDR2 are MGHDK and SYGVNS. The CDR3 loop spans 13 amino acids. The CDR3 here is CASSEGYQETQYF. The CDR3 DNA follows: TGTGCCAGCAGTGAAGGTTACCAAGAGACCCAGTACTTC.

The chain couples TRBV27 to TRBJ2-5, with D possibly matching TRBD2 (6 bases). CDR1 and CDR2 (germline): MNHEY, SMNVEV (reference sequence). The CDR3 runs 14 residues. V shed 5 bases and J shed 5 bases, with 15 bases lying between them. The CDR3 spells CASSTDRAGETQYF. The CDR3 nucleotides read TGTGCCAGCAGTACCGACCGGGCGGGGGAGACCCAGTACTTC.

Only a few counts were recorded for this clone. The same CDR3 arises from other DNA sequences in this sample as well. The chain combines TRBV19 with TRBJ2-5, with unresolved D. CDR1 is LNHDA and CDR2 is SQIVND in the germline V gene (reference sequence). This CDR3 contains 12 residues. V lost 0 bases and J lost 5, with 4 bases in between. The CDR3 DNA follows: TGTGCCAGTAGTATAGATCAGGAGACCCAGTACTTC. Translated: CASSIDQETQYF.